This record covers a single T cell receptor beta chain. Its antigen is undetermined. Data came from immunoSEQ multiplex PCR; TCRdb stores just in-frame clones and leaves some out. The table lists roughly 1,600,000 clones, around 98.5% of them singletons. This sample was taken from a study of shared clonotypes between healthy human individuals. Broader study findings: Researchers sampled blood only, noting tissue repertoires likely differ.

CDR3 length equals 17 residues. CDR1 SGHTS and CDR2 YDEGEE come from the germline V gene. The V and J ends lost 2 bases and 7 bases, in that order; junction bases with no gene match: 11. This sequence originates from a man younger than 45 in good health. Sequencing was performed on naive CD4+ T cells sorted from blood. Specified subset: CD45RA+ positively selected. The chain joins TRBV5-8 to TRBJ2-2; 10 bases line up with TRBD2. The CDR3: CASSLRLAGERGGELFF. In DNA form, the CDR3 reads TGTGCCAGCAGCTTACGACTAGCGGGCGAAAGGGGCGGGGAGCTGTTTTTT.